Listed here is a single TCR beta chain. The germline V gene has CDR1 MGHRA and CDR2 YSYEKL. Trimming at V came to 4 bases and at J to 4 bases, leaving 10 bases not matched to a gene. CDR3 length: 17 residues. Per the study methods: Amplification of reference gene primers was used by the study to estimate nucleated cell counts. Clones were sequenced by immunoSEQ multiplex PCR, and TCRdb holds only the in-frame ones, with some missing. V, J and clone size reflect that table, while D and trimming were determined from the DNA. The table lists roughly 150,000 clones, around 84% of them singletons, with roughly 5.4% in the top ten. The data belong to a study of blood T cell repertoires in COVID-19. The overall study: Acute and convalescent COVID-19 specimens originated in the United States, Italy and Spain. T cells, B-cell-depleted T cells, or PBMCs provided the cDNA or gDNA that served as material.

The origin of this receptor is a human donor in a cohort sampled during active COVID-19. The sequenced sample was peripheral blood. The chain carries TRBV4-1 and TRBJ2-2, with 9 nucleotides matching TRBD1. The CDR3, as DNA: TGCGCCAGCAGCCTTGACCCGGGACAGGGTGGCACCGGGGAGCTGTTTTTT. Its protein product is CASSLDPGQGGTGELFF.